Following are 2 T cell receptor beta chains from one sample sequenced in a study of CD8 T cells in Susac syndrome (dated by TCRdb to about 2019). Libraries were made using the immunoSEQ multiplex PCR assay. RNA was extracted using the RNeasy kit, and about 0.5 to 1 ug of the RNA was reverse transcribed with random hexamers. TCRdb trimmed the raw reads at Q25, called clones with MiXCR and kept productive beta chains. A single entry per CDR3 protein holds the most common genes and DNA from its merged rows. The sample has around 120,000 distinct CDR3 sequences on record, about 92% of them singletons. In total, the top ten clones hold roughly 0.088% of the sample. Source material: CD4+ T cells from PBMCs. Receptor source: a human donor with multiple sclerosis.

The DNA of the CDR3 is TGTGCCATCAGTGCAGAAGGGGAGACCCAGTACTTC. Its protein product is CAISAEGETQYF. The V call is TRBV10-3, the J call TRBJ2-5; D uncertain. V was trimmed by 4 bases and J by 5 bases, leaving 8 bases between them. This CDR3 comprises 12 residues. Germline CDR1 ENHRY, CDR2 SYGVKD.

The chain is built from TRBV7-3 and TRBJ2-7; the match to TRBD2 covers 7 bases. The CDR3 is 15 amino acids. Germline V gene data show CDR1 as SGHTA and CDR2 as FQGTGA. V was clipped by 5 bases and J by 3 bases; unmatched bases: 10. The CDR3 nucleotides are TGTGCCAGCAGCGAATACGTCGGGGGGTACTACGAGCAGTACTTC. Its protein is CASSEYVGGYYEQYF.